These T cell receptor beta chains were read from a single sample in a study of blood T cell repertoires in COVID-19. TCRdb's copy holds only in-frame clones and misses some; the assay was immunoSEQ multiplex PCR. This table has about 60,000 clones, roughly 85% appearing once. Sequencing was done on a sample of peripheral blood. The receptor set was obtained from a human donor in a cohort sampled during active COVID-19. Both conserved end residues are trimmed from each CDR3. The size entry is marked missing in some rows and otherwise reads once, few, many or a size class.

j_call	v_call	clone_size	cdr3_aa
TRBJ2-5	TRBV24-1	NA	ATSEGAGGRETQY
TRBJ1-5	TRBV6-1	NA	ASSAQTGFGNQPQH
TRBJ1-2	TRBV6-6	NA	ASSFQGPIGNYGYT
TRBJ1-3	TRBV6-5	NA	ASSPQQGNTIY
TRBJ2-1	TRBV4-2	NA	ASSQEGGGLNNEQF
TRBJ2-7	TRBV10-1	NA	ASSDGQSRAEQY
TRBJ2-5	TRBV9	NA	ASSVNSQGGQETQY
TRBJ1-2	TRBV7-9	NA	ASSLAVQKNYGYT
TRBJ2-7	TRBV18	once	ASVGLNSYEQY
TRBJ2-1	TRBV12-5	NA	ASVPGQGYNEQF
TRBJ1-2	TRBV18	NA	ASSLKLEDGYT
TRBJ1-2	TRBV4-2	NA	ASSQEDRGRGGYT
TRBJ2-3	TRBV19	NA	ASSIGGGATDTQY
TRBJ1-2	TRBV24-1	NA	ATSDGDRGAGYT
TRBJ2-7	TRBV19	NA	ASGGTYEQY
TRBJ2-2	TRBV19	NA	ASSIPGERVGELF
TRBJ2-7	TRBV7-2	once	ASSTTSGGSYEQY
TRBJ2-1	TRBV10-1	NA	ASSEDGQGGHNEQF
TRBJ2-7	TRBV11-3	NA	ASSFEAETGVGEQY
TRBJ2-2	TRBV2	NA	ASNDGKYTGELF
TRBJ1-1	TRBV18	NA	ASSPSRGPTEAF